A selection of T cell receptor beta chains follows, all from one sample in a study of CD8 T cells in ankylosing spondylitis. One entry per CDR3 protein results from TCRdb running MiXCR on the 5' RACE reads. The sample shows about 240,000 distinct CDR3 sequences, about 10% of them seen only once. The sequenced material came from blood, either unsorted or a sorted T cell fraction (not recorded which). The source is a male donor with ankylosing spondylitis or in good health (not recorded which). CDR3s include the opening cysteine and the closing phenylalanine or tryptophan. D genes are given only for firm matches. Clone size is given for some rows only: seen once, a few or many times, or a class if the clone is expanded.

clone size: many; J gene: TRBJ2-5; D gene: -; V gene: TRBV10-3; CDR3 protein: CAISESGGDTETQYF; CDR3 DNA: TGTGCCATCAGTGAGTCCGGCGGGGACACAGAGACCCAGTACTTC
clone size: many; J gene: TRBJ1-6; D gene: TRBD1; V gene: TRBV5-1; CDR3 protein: CASSLDRGDNSPLHF; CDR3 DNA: TGCGCCAGCAGCTTGGACAGGGGGGATAATTCACCCCTCCACTTT
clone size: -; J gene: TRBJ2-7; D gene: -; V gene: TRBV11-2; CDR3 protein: CASSLGFGAYEQYF; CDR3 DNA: TGTGCCAGCAGCTTAGGTTTCGGAGCCTACGAGCAGTACTTC
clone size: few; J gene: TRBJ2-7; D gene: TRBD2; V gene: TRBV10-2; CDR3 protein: CASSWSGSSYEQYF; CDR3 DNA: TGCGCCAGCAGTTGGAGCGGGAGTTCTTACGAGCAGTACTTC
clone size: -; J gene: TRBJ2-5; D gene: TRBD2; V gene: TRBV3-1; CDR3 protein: CASSLGLAGAGEETQYF; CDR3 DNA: TGTGCCAGCAGCCTTGGACTAGCGGGAGCGGGGGAAGAGACCCAGTACTTC
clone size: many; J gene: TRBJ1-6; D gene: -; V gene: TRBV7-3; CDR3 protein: CASSPGPNSPLHF; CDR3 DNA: TGTGCCAGCAGCCCCGGGCCGAATTCACCCCTCCACTTT
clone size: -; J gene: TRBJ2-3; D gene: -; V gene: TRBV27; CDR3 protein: CASSPQLGGGGTDTQYF; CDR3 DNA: TGTGCCAGCAGTCCCCAGCTGGGAGGGGGCGGCACAGATACGCAGTATTTT
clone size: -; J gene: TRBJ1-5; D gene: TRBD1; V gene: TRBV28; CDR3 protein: CASSSTGTGTDTQHF; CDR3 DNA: TGTGCCAGCAGTTCAACCGGGACAGGCACAGATACGCAGCATTTT
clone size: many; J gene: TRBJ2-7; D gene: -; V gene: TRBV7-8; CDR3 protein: CASSLEFEQYF; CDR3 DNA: TGTGCCAGCAGCTTAGAGTTCGAGCAGTACTTC
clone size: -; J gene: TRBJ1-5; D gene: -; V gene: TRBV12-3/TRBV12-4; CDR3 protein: CASRAPNQPQHF; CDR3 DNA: TGTGCCAGCCGGGCCCCCAATCAGCCCCAGCATTTT